Listed here are 6 T cell receptor beta chains from one sample, sequenced in a study of PD-L1 blockade in urothelial cancer. Time point denoted: peripheral blood 6 weeks after treatment start. The method was immunoSEQ multiplex PCR; TCRdb's version includes in-frame clones alone and lacks a portion of them. The sample holds roughly 100,000 clones, roughly 85% seen once. Sequencing used PBMCs, obtained around atezolizumab (anti-PD-L1) treatment. These receptors came from a man between 65 and 85 years old with urothelial cancer.

The gene calls are TRBV9 and TRBJ2-1; 10 bases line up with TRBD2. This CDR3 has 14 residues. V shed 0 bases, J shed 10 bases, and the junction held 4 bases outside the gene matches. Germline lookup yields CDR1 SGDLS and CDR2 YYNGEE. The DNA for the CDR3 is TGTGCCAGCAGCGTAGGGGTTAGCGGGGGGGAGCAGTTCTTC. Its translation: CASSVGVSGGEQFF.

This clone was recorded at least ten times. The rearrangement uses TRBV4-3 and TRBJ2-3; 10 bases are shared with TRBD2. With 0 bases clipped from V and 4 bases from J, the junction kept 4 bases outside the gene matches. CDR1 and CDR2 (germline): LGHNA, YSLEER. The CDR3 extends over 16 amino acids. CDR3 sequence reads: CASSQDKAGGPDTQYF. The CDR3 DNA reads TGCGCCAGCAGCCAAGACAAAGCGGGAGGGCCAGATACGCAGTATTTT.

The sample holds a few counts of this clone. This chain links TRBV5-5 with TRBJ1-2; 10 bases fit TRBD1. Germline V gene data show CDR1 as SGHKS and CDR2 as YYEKEE (reference sequence). This CDR3 is 15 amino acids long. The V and J ends lost 3 bases and 4 bases, in that order; junction bases with no gene match: 6. This CDR3 is CASSWGQGSGYGYTF. Written as DNA, the CDR3 is TGTGCCAGCAGCTGGGGACAGGGGTCTGGCTATGGCTACACCTTC.

This clone was counted only a few times. At one end the junction does not follow the germline gene, possibly because of a read error. V usage is TRBV5-3 and J usage is TRBJ2-7; D possibly corresponds to TRBD2 (5 bases). TRBV5-3 is labeled an ORF, and its function is uncertain. The CDR3 contains 12 residues. CDR3 sequence reads: CASSWTSYEQYF. The CDR3 DNA sequence: TGTGCCAGCAGCTGGACTTCCTACGAGCAGTACTTC.

This clone was counted a single time. The chain uses TRBV7-2 and TRBJ2-7; tentative D call: TRBD1 (6 bases). CDR3 length equals 15 residues. CDR1 is SGHTA and CDR2 is FQGNSA in the germline V gene. V shed 0 bases and J shed 6 bases, with 15 bases lying between them. CDR3 DNA sequence: TGTGCCAGCAGCTTAGCCCAGGGGACCCAGGGCGAGCAGTACTTC. Protein product: CASSLAQGTQGEQYF.

This clone is a singleton in its sample. CDR3 residues: CASSATGDYTEAFF. For the CDR3, the DNA is TGTGCCAGCAGCGCGACAGGGGACTATACTGAAGCTTTCTTT. The V and J genes are TRBV7-8 and TRBJ1-1, with TRBD1 matching over 8 bases. J was trimmed by 5 bases and V by 5 bases; bases with no gene match: 7. The CDR3 covers 14 residues. Germline V CDR1 and CDR2: SGHVS, FQNEAQ.